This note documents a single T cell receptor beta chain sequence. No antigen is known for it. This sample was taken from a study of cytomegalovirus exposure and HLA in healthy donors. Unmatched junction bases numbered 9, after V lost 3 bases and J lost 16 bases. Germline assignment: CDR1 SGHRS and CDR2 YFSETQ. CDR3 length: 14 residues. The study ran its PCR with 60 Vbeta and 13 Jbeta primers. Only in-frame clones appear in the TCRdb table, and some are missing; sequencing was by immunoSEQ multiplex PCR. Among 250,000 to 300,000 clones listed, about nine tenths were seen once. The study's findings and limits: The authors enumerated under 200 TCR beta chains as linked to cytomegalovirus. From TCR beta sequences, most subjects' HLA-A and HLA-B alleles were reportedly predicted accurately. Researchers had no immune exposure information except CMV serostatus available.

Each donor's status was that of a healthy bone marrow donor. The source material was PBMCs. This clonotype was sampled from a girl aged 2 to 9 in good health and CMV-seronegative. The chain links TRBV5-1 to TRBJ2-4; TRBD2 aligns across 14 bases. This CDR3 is CASSSGLAGDRDYF. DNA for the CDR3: TGCGCCAGCAGCTCGGGACTAGCGGGGGACCGAGACTACTTC.